The subject of this entry is one T cell receptor (beta chain). In the study's own analysis: Amplification of reference gene primers provided the estimated nucleated cell counts. Generated by immunoSEQ multiplex PCR, the TCRdb table keeps only in-frame clones and is missing some. The V and J calls and the clone size are those of that table, but D and trimming were determined from the DNA. Here the sample spans fewer than 300,000 clones, more than 70% being singletons. The length of the CDR3 is 16 residues. Germline values: CDR1 SQVTM, CDR2 ANQGSEA. With 7 bases clipped from V and 6 bases from J, the junction kept 15 bases outside the gene matches. The data were obtained in a study of blood T cell repertoires in COVID-19. Across the whole study: Samples of COVID-19 (acute and convalescent) were obtained from the United States, Italy and Spain. Sources were T cells, B-cell-depleted T cells, or PBMCs; the material itself was cDNA or gDNA.

The rearrangement uses TRBV29-1 and TRBJ2-2; 9 nucleotides align to TRBD2. The sequenced sample consisted of peripheral blood. The receptor comes from a woman in her late teens or twenties with acute or convalescent COVID-19. CDR3 sequence reads: CSGGDYAGGPPGELFF. DNA for the CDR3: TGCAGCGGAGGAGACTATGCGGGAGGGCCGCCCGGGGAGCTGTTTTTT.